The rows below give T cell receptor beta chains drawn from one sample of a study of blood T cell repertoires in COVID-19. Produced via immunoSEQ multiplex PCR; TCRdb's table is partial and in-frame only. The sample records 160,000 or so clones, approximately 88% being singletons. The specimen was peripheral blood. The source of these receptors is a man in his fifties or sixties with acute or convalescent COVID-19. Both conserved end residues are part of each CDR3. Fields, in order: V gene, D gene, J gene, clone size, CDR3 protein, CDR3 DNA. The D gene is left open where the match is weak. Clone sizes are given selectively: once, few, many, or a class where the clone is expanded.

v_call: TRBV4-1
d_call: TRBD1
j_call: TRBJ2-6
clone_size: NA
cdr3_aa: CASSGQGSGANVLTF
cdr3_nt: TGCGCCAGCAGCGGACAGGGCTCTGGGGCCAACGTCCTGACTTTC

v_call: TRBV6-1
d_call: TRBD2
j_call: TRBJ2-2
clone_size: NA
cdr3_aa: CASSAARGLLTGELFF
cdr3_nt: TGTGCCAGCAGTGCCGCAAGGGGACTATTAACCGGGGAGCTGTTTTTT

v_call: TRBV12-3/TRBV12-4
d_call: TRBD1
j_call: TRBJ1-1
clone_size: NA
cdr3_aa: CASSFIGGSEAFF
cdr3_nt: TGTGCCAGCAGTTTCATAGGGGGCTCGGAAGCTTTCTTT

v_call: TRBV3-1/TRBV3-2
d_call: TRBD1
j_call: TRBJ1-2
clone_size: NA
cdr3_aa: CASWDSTAYGYTF
cdr3_nt: TGTGCCAGTTGGGACAGTACTGCCTATGGCTACACCTTC

v_call: TRBV2
d_call: TRBD1
j_call: TRBJ1-6
clone_size: NA
cdr3_aa: CASEQGDSPLHF
cdr3_nt: TGTGCCAGCGAACAGGGGGATTCACCCCTCCACTTT

v_call: TRBV29-1
d_call: NA
j_call: TRBJ1-1
clone_size: NA
cdr3_aa: CSVGIGGGVMGTEAFF
cdr3_nt: TGCAGCGTTGGAATTGGGGGAGGAGTGATGGGAACTGAAGCTTTCTTT

v_call: TRBV12-3/TRBV12-4
d_call: NA
j_call: TRBJ2-2
clone_size: NA
cdr3_aa: CASSLGGPGELFF
cdr3_nt: TGTGCCAGCAGTTTAGGGGGGCCCGGGGAGCTGTTTTTT

v_call: TRBV11-2
d_call: TRBD1
j_call: TRBJ1-1
clone_size: NA
cdr3_aa: CASSLRRTGEGTEAFF
cdr3_nt: TGTGCCAGCAGCTTACGGAGGACAGGGGAGGGCACTGAAGCTTTCTTT

v_call: TRBV13
d_call: NA
j_call: TRBJ1-2
clone_size: NA
cdr3_aa: CASSLGPDGYTF
cdr3_nt: TGTGCCAGCAGCTTAGGTCCGGATGGCTACACCTTC

v_call: TRBV18
d_call: NA
j_call: TRBJ1-1
clone_size: NA
cdr3_aa: CASSPATMMNTEAFF
cdr3_nt: TGTGCCAGCTCACCAGCAACTATGATGAACACTGAAGCTTTCTTT

v_call: TRBV7-9
d_call: TRBD1
j_call: TRBJ1-1
clone_size: NA
cdr3_aa: CASSFRDRGSRAFF
cdr3_nt: TGTGCCAGCAGCTTCCGGGACAGGGGGAGTCGTGCTTTCTTT

v_call: TRBV5-4
d_call: NA
j_call: TRBJ2-3
clone_size: few
cdr3_aa: CASSFRRTSTDTQYF
cdr3_nt: TGTGCCAGCAGCTTTCGTAGGACTAGCACAGATACGCAGTATTTT

v_call: TRBV5-1
d_call: NA
j_call: TRBJ1-4
clone_size: NA
cdr3_aa: CASSSEGGIFEKLFF
cdr3_nt: TGCGCCAGCAGCTCAGAAGGGGGTATTTTTGAAAAACTGTTTTTT

v_call: TRBV6-2/TRBV6-3
d_call: TRBD1
j_call: TRBJ1-2
clone_size: NA
cdr3_aa: CASSLTGEYGYTF
cdr3_nt: TGTGCCAGCAGTCTGACAGGGGAGTATGGCTACACCTTC

v_call: TRBV18
d_call: TRBD1
j_call: TRBJ2-7
clone_size: NA
cdr3_aa: CASSPRQGVEQYF
cdr3_nt: TGTGCCAGCTCACCCCGACAGGGTGTCGAGCAGTACTTC

v_call: TRBV30
d_call: NA
j_call: TRBJ1-5
clone_size: NA
cdr3_aa: CAWSRRTALQPQHF
cdr3_nt: TGTGCCTGGAGTAGGCGGACAGCCCTGCAGCCCCAGCATTTT

v_call: TRBV7-9
d_call: NA
j_call: TRBJ1-3
clone_size: NA
cdr3_aa: CASSFLIQSSGNTIYF
cdr3_nt: TGTGCCAGCAGCTTCCTAATACAGAGCTCTGGAAACACCATATATTTT

v_call: TRBV30
d_call: NA
j_call: TRBJ1-1
clone_size: NA
cdr3_aa: CAWLVGWGLGTEAFF
cdr3_nt: TGTGCCTGGCTTGTTGGGTGGGGCCTAGGGACTGAAGCTTTCTTT

v_call: TRBV4-2
d_call: NA
j_call: TRBJ1-2
clone_size: many
cdr3_aa: CASSQSGTNFNYGYTF
cdr3_nt: TGTGCCAGCAGCCAGTCCGGGACAAACTTCAACTATGGCTACACCTTC

v_call: TRBV5-1
d_call: TRBD1
j_call: TRBJ1-4
clone_size: NA
cdr3_aa: CASSSDLPGQINEKLFF
cdr3_nt: TGCGCCAGCAGCTCGGACCTTCCGGGACAGATAAATGAAAAACTGTTTTTT

v_call: TRBV4-1
d_call: NA
j_call: TRBJ1-2
clone_size: NA
cdr3_aa: CASSHYFVRGEENYGYTF
cdr3_nt: TGCGCCAGCAGCCATTACTTCGTCAGGGGCGAAGAGAACTATGGCTACACCTTC

v_call: TRBV11-2
d_call: NA
j_call: TRBJ1-6
clone_size: NA
cdr3_aa: CASSPGGAGSPLHF
cdr3_nt: TGTGCCAGCAGCCCAGGAGGGGCGGGTTCACCCCTCCACTTT

v_call: TRBV6-2/TRBV6-3
d_call: NA
j_call: TRBJ1-1
clone_size: NA
cdr3_aa: CASSSVLNTEAFF
cdr3_nt: TGTGCCAGCAGTTCCGTGTTGAACACTGAAGCTTTCTTT

v_call: TRBV15
d_call: NA
j_call: TRBJ1-2
clone_size: NA
cdr3_aa: CATSRDRGYGYTF
cdr3_nt: TGTGCCACCAGCAGAGATCGGGGATATGGCTACACCTTC

v_call: TRBV20-1
d_call: TRBD1
j_call: TRBJ1-2
clone_size: NA
cdr3_aa: CSASPGTGGNYGYTF
cdr3_nt: TGCAGTGCTAGTCCTGGGACAGGGGGAAACTATGGCTACACCTTC

v_call: TRBV25-1
d_call: NA
j_call: TRBJ2-1
clone_size: once
cdr3_aa: CASSRTFIEQFF
cdr3_nt: TGTGCCAGCAGTCGGACATTCATCGAGCAGTTCTTC

v_call: TRBV2
d_call: NA
j_call: TRBJ2-6
clone_size: once
cdr3_aa: CASNQDRYSGANVLTF
cdr3_nt: TGTGCCAGCAACCAGGACAGATACTCTGGGGCCAACGTCCTGACTTTC

v_call: TRBV3-1/TRBV3-2
d_call: NA
j_call: TRBJ2-2
clone_size: NA
cdr3_aa: CASSPAPRVTGELFF
cdr3_nt: TGTGCCAGCAGCCCCGCTCCTCGGGTAACCGGGGAGCTGTTTTTT

v_call: TRBV18
d_call: NA
j_call: TRBJ2-7
clone_size: NA
cdr3_aa: CASSPQGQPLGEQYF
cdr3_nt: TGTGCCAGCTCACCACAGGGGCAACCTTTGGGCGAGCAGTACTTC

v_call: TRBV18
d_call: NA
j_call: TRBJ2-3
clone_size: NA
cdr3_aa: CASSPRGRGNGDTQYF
cdr3_nt: TGTGCCAGCTCCCCGAGGGGCAGGGGTAATGGAGATACGCAGTATTTT

v_call: TRBV2
d_call: TRBD1
j_call: TRBJ1-2
clone_size: NA
cdr3_aa: CASAGGRYGYTF
cdr3_nt: TGTGCCAGCGCAGGGGGCCGCTATGGCTACACCTTC

v_call: TRBV2
d_call: TRBD2
j_call: TRBJ2-2
clone_size: NA
cdr3_aa: CASRELTGRAGELFF
cdr3_nt: TGTGCCAGCAGGGAATTAACGGGGAGGGCCGGGGAGCTGTTTTTT

v_call: TRBV5-1
d_call: TRBD1
j_call: TRBJ1-2
clone_size: NA
cdr3_aa: CASSLLGQGATGGYTF
cdr3_nt: TGCGCCAGCAGCTTGCTCGGACAGGGGGCGACTGGTGGCTACACCTTC

v_call: TRBV7-8
d_call: NA
j_call: TRBJ1-5
clone_size: NA
cdr3_aa: CASSLGGVAGNQPQHF
cdr3_nt: TGTGCCAGCAGCTTAGGGGGGGTCGCCGGCAATCAGCCCCAGCATTTT

v_call: TRBV9
d_call: TRBD2
j_call: TRBJ2-5
clone_size: NA
cdr3_aa: CASSLRTSGAQETQYF
cdr3_nt: TGTGCCAGCAGCCTCCGGACTAGCGGGGCCCAAGAGACCCAGTACTTC

v_call: TRBV11-2
d_call: NA
j_call: TRBJ1-3
clone_size: NA
cdr3_aa: CASSSSTGFRNTIYF
cdr3_nt: TGTGCCAGCAGCTCCTCCACAGGGTTCAGAAACACCATATATTTT

v_call: TRBV25-1
d_call: NA
j_call: TRBJ1-1
clone_size: once
cdr3_aa: CASRGVMNTEAFF
cdr3_nt: TGTGCCAGCCGGGGGGTGATGAACACTGAAGCTTTCTTT

v_call: TRBV3-1/TRBV3-2
d_call: NA
j_call: TRBJ1-4
clone_size: NA
cdr3_aa: CASSQGGGTMRF
cdr3_nt: TGTGCCAGCAGCCAAGGGGGGGGGACAATGAGATTT

v_call: TRBV10-3
d_call: TRBD1
j_call: TRBJ1-2
clone_size: NA
cdr3_aa: CAISGRDRGIYGYTF
cdr3_nt: TGTGCCATCAGTGGCCGGGACAGGGGTATCTATGGCTACACCTTC

v_call: TRBV2
d_call: NA
j_call: TRBJ1-1
clone_size: NA
cdr3_aa: CASRGDKGAEAFF
cdr3_nt: TGTGCCAGCAGGGGGGACAAGGGAGCTGAAGCTTTCTTT

v_call: TRBV18
d_call: TRBD1
j_call: TRBJ2-7
clone_size: NA
cdr3_aa: CASSPTGGRNEQYF
cdr3_nt: TGTGCCAGCTCACCGACAGGGGGCAGGAACGAGCAGTACTTC

v_call: TRBV5-5
d_call: NA
j_call: TRBJ2-7
clone_size: NA
cdr3_aa: CASMLRGTAYEQYF
cdr3_nt: TGTGCCAGCATGCTACGGGGGACAGCCTACGAGCAGTACTTC

v_call: TRBV18
d_call: TRBD1
j_call: TRBJ2-3
clone_size: NA
cdr3_aa: CASSAGTAPDTQYF
cdr3_nt: TGTGCCAGCTCAGCCGGGACAGCTCCAGATACGCAGTATTTT

v_call: TRBV9
d_call: NA
j_call: TRBJ1-5
clone_size: NA
cdr3_aa: CASSVGGQNSNQPQHF
cdr3_nt: TGTGCCAGCAGCGTAGGCGGGCAGAACAGCAATCAGCCCCAGCATTTT

v_call: TRBV4-1
d_call: NA
j_call: TRBJ1-5
clone_size: NA
cdr3_aa: CASSQDPQGTWPQHF
cdr3_nt: TGCGCCAGCAGCCAAGATCCCCAGGGTACATGGCCCCAGCATTTT

v_call: TRBV29-1
d_call: NA
j_call: TRBJ1-5
clone_size: once
cdr3_aa: CSTSQGGNQPQHF
cdr3_nt: TGCAGCACTTCGCAGGGTGGCAATCAGCCCCAGCATTTT

v_call: TRBV27
d_call: NA
j_call: TRBJ1-5
clone_size: NA
cdr3_aa: CATGGRGNQPQHF
cdr3_nt: TGTGCCACGGGAGGGAGGGGCAATCAGCCCCAGCATTTT

v_call: TRBV6-5
d_call: NA
j_call: TRBJ2-5
clone_size: NA
cdr3_aa: CASRQGLTQYF
cdr3_nt: TGTGCCAGCCGGCAGGGGTTGACCCAGTACTTC

v_call: TRBV24-1
d_call: TRBD2
j_call: TRBJ2-1
clone_size: few
cdr3_aa: CATSDRLAGGLNEQFF
cdr3_nt: TGTGCCACCAGTGACAGGCTAGCGGGGGGTCTCAATGAGCAGTTCTTC